This T cell receptor beta chain was profiled in a study of T cell responses to AZD1222 COVID-19 vaccine. Method: immunoSEQ multiplex PCR; TCRdb's copy keeps in-frame clones and lacks some. The sample lists about 21,000 clones, roughly 84% occurring once. The germline CDR1 and CDR2 sequences are LNHDA and SQIVND (reference sequence). The V end lost 5 bases, the J end lost 3 bases, and 8 bases lay between the germline ends. This CDR3 has 13 amino acids. The J gene is TRBJ1-3, the V gene TRBV19; D call uncertain. This TCR came from an adult who received the AZD1222 COVID-19 vaccine. Here the sequenced sample was peripheral blood, taken 28 days after the second AZD1222 dose. CDR3 amino acids: CASSFDGGNTIYF. DNA for the CDR3: TGTGCCAGTAGTTTCGACGGTGGAAACACCATATATTTT.